This entry is about one T cell receptor beta chain. This sample stems from a study of cytotoxic CD8 clonotypes in ibrutinib-treated CLL. The length of the CDR3 is 13 residues. Germline lookup yields CDR1 SGHTA and CDR2 FQGNSA. Trimming stripped 3 bases from V and 1 base from J, with 6 bases between. Here immunoSEQ multiplex PCR was the method, and the copy in TCRdb shows in-frame clones only, minus some. Of some 200,000 clones in the sample, around 72% were seen once. The sequence came from a human donor with chronic lymphocytic leukemia. The sample here was PBMCs, taken after 24 months of ibrutinib treatment. The chain carries TRBV7-2 and TRBJ1-1; D not certain. For the CDR3, the DNA is TGTGCCAGCAGCTTCGGTGGGAACACTGAAGCTTTCTTT. Its protein is CASSFGGNTEAFF.